This T cell receptor beta chain came from a study of technical replicates of blood from a handful of donors. Trimming pared 0 bases from V and 10 bases from J, leaving 13 bases between. Germline CDR1 is SGHDN and CDR2 is FVKESK. The CDR3 length is 14 residues. This table comes from immunoSEQ multiplex PCR, and its TCRdb copy is limited to in-frame clones, with some not included. The sample gives approximately 70,000 clones, about 97% of which show up once; approximately 0.26% is in the top ten. J is TRBJ2-1 and V is TRBV14; TRBD1 might be the D (5 bases). Sample: T cells isolated from PBMCs. The receptor was isolated from a human donor in good health. The CDR3, as DNA: TGTGCCAGCAGCCAAGAAAAAAGGGGCAGAGAGCAGTTCTTC. Translated, it gives CASSQEKRGREQFF. The full variable domain, completed using reference TRBV14 and TRBJ2-1, is EAGVTQFPSHSVIEKGQTVTLRCDPISGHDNLYWYRRVMGKEIKFLLHFVKESKQDESGMPNNRFLAERTGGTYSTLKVQPAELEDSGVYFCASSQEKRGREQFFGPGTRLTVL.